Listed below are T cell receptor beta chains from one sample, sequenced in a study of blood T cell repertoires in COVID-19. Sequenced by immunoSEQ multiplex PCR; TCRdb stores in-frame clones only, minus some. The sample has some 190,000 clones; 80% to 90% are singletons. Sequencing used peripheral blood. The source of these receptors is a woman aged 80 or older with acute or convalescent COVID-19. CDR3s include the opening cysteine and the closing phenylalanine or tryptophan. Each record gives: CDR3 length, V gene, J gene, D gene, clone size, CDR3 protein, CDR3 DNA. D genes are given only for firm matches. Clone sizes are given selectively: once, few, many, or a class where the clone is expanded.

13,TRBV6-6,TRBJ1-1,TRBD1,once,CASSTGEWAEAFF,TGTGCCAGCAGTACAGGGGAGTGGGCTGAAGCTTTCTTT
13,TRBV28,TRBJ1-5,-,-,CATNTGTGQPQHF,TGTGCCACCAATACAGGTACGGGTCAGCCCCAGCATTTT
13,TRBV11-2,TRBJ1-5,-,-,CASSRDSGQPQHF,TGTGCCAGCAGCCGGGATTCGGGTCAGCCCCAGCATTTT
15,TRBV11-3,TRBJ2-1,TRBD2,-,CASRSTSGRDNEQFF,TGTGCCAGCAGGTCGACTAGCGGGAGGGACAATGAGCAGTTCTTC
16,TRBV9,TRBJ2-2,TRBD1,-,CASSSGVRGQTGELFF,TGTGCCAGCAGCTCCGGGGTCAGGGGGCAGACCGGGGAGCTGTTTTTT
13,TRBV10-3,TRBJ2-7,TRBD1,-,CATSGTGGQKQYF,TGTGCCACCTCCGGGACAGGGGGCCAAAAGCAGTACTTC
12,TRBV7-3,TRBJ2-5,-,-,CASSSTIETQYF,TGTGCCAGCAGCTCAACCATCGAGACCCAGTACTTC
12,TRBV12-3/TRBV12-4,TRBJ1-3,-,-,CASSLWANTIYF,TGTGCCAGCAGTTTATGGGCAAACACCATATATTTT
16,TRBV5-1,TRBJ2-7,-,few,CASSLELGALSHEQYF,TGCGCCAGCAGCCTGGAACTGGGGGCCCTATCTCACGAGCAGTACTTC
14,TRBV18,TRBJ1-1,TRBD1,-,CASSSGQGHTEAFF,TGTGCCAGCTCATCGGGACAGGGGCACACTGAAGCTTTCTTT
15,TRBV18,TRBJ1-1,TRBD1,-,CASSPPSTGDTEAFF,TGTGCCAGCTCACCACCGTCGACAGGGGACACTGAAGCTTTCTTT
15,TRBV5-1,TRBJ1-1,-,-,CASSPSPGIGPEAFF,TGCGCCAGCAGCCCTTCCCCAGGGATAGGGCCTGAAGCTTTCTTT
14,TRBV9,TRBJ2-7,TRBD1,-,CASSAGTAGYEQYF,TGTGCCAGCAGCGCCGGGACAGCCGGCTACGAGCAGTACTTC
16,TRBV30,TRBJ1-4,-,-,CAWSVTLGRRTEKLFF,TGTGCCTGGAGTGTAACCTTGGGCAGGAGGACTGAAAAACTGTTTTTT
18,TRBV27,TRBJ1-1,TRBD1,-,CASSFLAPTGGVSTEAFF,TGTGCCAGCAGTTTTTTAGCCCCAACAGGGGGGGTTAGCACTGAAGCTTTCTTT
14,TRBV6-5,TRBJ1-2,-,-,CASLKAGAENGYTF,TGTGCCAGCTTGAAGGCAGGGGCAGAAAATGGCTACACCTTC
16,TRBV5-4,TRBJ1-6,-,once,CASTASGTLRNSPLHF,TGTGCCAGCACCGCGTCGGGTACCCTACGTAATTCACCCCTCCACTTT
14,TRBV6-1,TRBJ1-6,TRBD1,many,CASSELTGRTPLHF,TGTGCCAGCAGTGAATTGACAGGGAGGACACCCCTCCACTTT
16,TRBV7-9,TRBJ2-1,-,once,CASRNNYSAPRNEQFF,TGTGCCAGCAGGAACAATTATAGCGCCCCTAGGAATGAGCAGTTCTTC
14,TRBV10-1,TRBJ1-1,-,once,CASSRSRGIGEAFF,TGCGCCAGCTCGCGGTCTAGGGGGATTGGTGAAGCTTTCTTT
17,TRBV2,TRBJ1-1,-,-,CASSIDKAASQNTEAFF,TGTGCCAGCAGCATTGACAAGGCTGCCTCCCAGAACACTGAAGCTTTCTTT